The 9 T cell receptor beta chains listed next were all sequenced from one sample in a study of T cell clones after liver transplantation. Generated by immunoSEQ multiplex PCR, the TCRdb table keeps only in-frame clones and is missing some. Seen here are approximately 50,000 clones, 55% to 85% observed once, and the top ten hold about 10%. The sequences come from CD4+ T cells from blood, collected more than 53 months after liver transplant. These receptors all come from a human patient who received a liver transplant. These T cells may partly come from the graft donor.

Comments on this clone: Other DNA sequences within the sample encode an identical CDR3. This rearrangement joins TRBV27 to TRBJ2-3, with D hard to call. The CDR3 covers 13 residues. Germline V gene lookup returns CDR1 MNHEY and CDR2 SMNVEV (reference sequence). The V and J ends lost 3 bases and 4 bases respectively, with 8 bases between them. CDR3 nucleotides: TGTGCCAGCAGTTTTACTTGGGCAGATACGCAGTATTTT. This translates into CASSFTWADTQYF.

The gene calls are TRBV28 and TRBJ2-7; D call uncertain. V was shortened by 7 bases and J by 3 bases, with 4 bases between the two germline ends. The V gene's germline CDR1 is MDHEN and CDR2 SYDVKM. The CDR3 consists of 10 residues. Here the CDR3 DNA reads TGTGCCAGCAAACGCTACGAGCAGTACTTC. It encodes CASKRYEQYF.

This clone was seen only a few times. J is TRBJ1-1 and V is TRBV9; possible D gene TRBD1, 5 bases. Trimming took 0 bases from V and 11 from J, leaving 14 bases between them. The length of the CDR3 is 13 residues. Germline values: CDR1 SGDLS, CDR2 YYNGEE. CDR3 nucleotides: TGTGCCAGCAGCGTAGCTACGGGGGGTATCGCTTTCTTT. This codes for CASSVATGGIAFF.

This sequence joins TRBV19 and TRBJ1-6; weak D call: TRBD1 (6 bases). Germline V lookup: CDR1 LNHDA, CDR2 SQIVND (reference sequence). V lost 2 bases and J 1 base, leaving 15 bases between the germline ends. This CDR3 is built from 18 residues. The CDR3 region is CASSISRGGLSYNSPLHF. CDR3 bases: TGTGCCAGTAGTATATCGAGAGGGGGACTATCCTATAATTCACCCCTCCACTTT.

The chain is built from TRBV19 and TRBJ2-4; the match to TRBD2 covers 7 bases. CDR1 and CDR2 from the germline V gene are LNHDA and SQIVND (reference sequence). J gave up 6 bases and V 5 bases, and 13 bases lay outside the gene matches. The CDR3 has 16 residues. Here the CDR3 reads CASSGSLAFVGNIQYF. In DNA, the CDR3 is TGTGCCAGTAGTGGGTCACTAGCGTTCGTTGGAAACATTCAGTACTTC.

In its sample, this clone was seen many times. The chain combines TRBV18 with TRBJ2-7, with 10 bases identical to TRBD1. Germline V gene sequence: CDR1 KGHSH, CDR2 LQKENI. The trim removed 3 bases at V and 2 bases at J, leaving 10 bases unmatched. This CDR3 comprises 17 residues. DNA of the CDR3: TGTGCCAGCTCACCGGAGACAGGGGGCCCTACCACCTACGAGCAGTACTTC. Protein: CASSPETGGPTTYEQYF. The complete variable domain, with remaining parts taken from reference TRBV18 and TRBJ2-7, reads NAGVMQNPRHLVRRRGQEARLRCSPMKGHSHVYWYRQLPEEGLKFMVYLQKENIIDESGMPKERFSAEFPKEGPSILRIQQVVRGDSAAYFCASSPETGGPTTYEQYFGPGTRLTVT.

The V call is TRBV5-5, the J call TRBJ1-2; TRBD1 might be the D (6 bases). The ends were cut back, 6 bases at V and 4 bases at J, with 16 bases in the middle. The CDR3 consists of 14 residues. Germline values: CDR1 SGHKS, CDR2 YYEKEE (reference sequence). The CDR3 DNA reads TGTGCCAGCAACATCCCGGGACAACTCTATGGCTACACCTTC. Its protein is CASNIPGQLYGYTF.

The chain carries TRBV5-6 and TRBJ1-2; no reliable D call. Looked up from germline, CDR1 is SGHDT and CDR2 is YYEEEE. This CDR3 has 13 residues. V was cut by 4 bases and J by 5 bases, with 12 bases left in between. The CDR3 sequence: CASSLRGFYGYTF. CDR3 DNA sequence: TGTGCCAGCAGCCTCAGAGGATTTTATGGCTACACCTTC.

This clone has only one observation. The rearrangement links TRBV5-1 to TRBJ2-3; 12 nucleotides line up with TRBD2. This CDR3 is built from 19 residues. The germline V gene encodes CDR1 SGHRS and CDR2 YFSETQ. The V and J ends lost 0 bases and 0 bases, in that order; junction bases with no gene match: 8. The CDR3 spells CASSLGSSGGGPSTDTQYF. The CDR3 region has the DNA TGCGCCAGCAGCTTGGGATCTAGCGGGGGGGGACCCAGCACAGATACGCAGTATTTT.